This passage covers 11 T cell receptor beta chains from one sample sequenced in a study of chemoradiotherapy in HPV16-positive cancers. The data were produced by immunoSEQ multiplex PCR, yet TCRdb's version contains in-frame clones alone and is incomplete. This repertoire shows 4,000 to 5,000 clones, roughly 93% found once; its top ten account for around 4.1%. Sample acquisition took place from a patient who underwent chemoradiotherapy. These receptors all come from a human donor with HPV-associated anogenital cancer.

The rearrangement links TRBV19 to TRBJ1-5, with D unclear. Trimming left V 7 bases short and J 3 bases short, with 13 bases between. The CDR3 runs to 14 residues. In germline, CDR1 is LNHDA, CDR2 SQIVND (reference sequence). For the CDR3, the DNA is TGTGCCAGTACCCACAGAGGCTTCAATCAGCCCCAGCATTTT. It codes for CASTHRGFNQPQHF.

CDR3 DNA sequence: TGTGCCAGTAGTCCCAACACAGGGATCTTAAAACTCGAGCAGTACTTC. Translating gives CASSPNTGILKLEQYF. V gene TRBV19 combines with J gene TRBJ2-7, with D possibly matching TRBD1 (6 bases). Trimming took 5 bases from V and 6 from J, leaving 23 bases between them. Germline CDR1 LNHDA, CDR2 SQIVND (reference sequence). There are 16 residues in the CDR3.

The chain uses TRBV29-1 and TRBJ1-1; no clear D. In germline, CDR1 is SQVTM, CDR2 ANQGSEA. The CDR3 consists of 13 residues. Trimming removed 5 bases from V and 4 bases from J, with 14 bases in between. CDR3 protein: CSVLGMGVTEAFF. In nucleotides, the CDR3 is TGCAGCGTTCTTGGGATGGGTGTCACTGAAGCTTTCTTT.

The chain employs TRBV4-3 and TRBJ1-2, with 9 bases matching TRBD1. The CDR3 contains 14 residues. Germline CDR1 LGHNA, CDR2 YSLEER. The junction had 6 bases not matched to a gene; V was cut back by 5 bases and J by 5 bases. The CDR3 spells CASSGRDRAYGYTF. CDR3 DNA sequence: TGCGCCAGCAGCGGCCGGGACAGGGCGTATGGCTACACCTTC.

The chain employs TRBV14 and TRBJ1-5, with D unresolved. Trimming pared 6 bases from V and 2 bases from J, leaving 11 bases between. This CDR3 is built from 14 residues. Germline loops: CDR1 SGHDN, CDR2 FVKESK. As DNA, the CDR3 is TGTGCCAGCAGACTTGACCGGGGCAATCAGCCCCAGCATTTT. It yields the protein CASRLDRGNQPQHF.

The V and J genes are TRBV6-5 and TRBJ2-1, with TRBD2 as a possible D gene (5 bases). The CDR3 is 13 amino acids. The germline V and J ends were trimmed by 8 bases and 4 bases, with 12 bases remaining between them. Looked up from germline, CDR1 is MNHEY and CDR2 is SVGAGI. CDR3 DNA sequence: TGTGCCAGCGCGGAGGTCGGGTACAATGAGCAGTTCTTC. The encoded protein is CASAEVGYNEQFF.

The V and J genes are TRBV5-1 and TRBJ1-1; no clear D gene. The V end was cut by 0 bases, the J end by 5 bases, with 11 bases between. This CDR3 is 14 amino acids long. Per the germline V gene, CDR1 is SGHRS and CDR2 is YFSETQ. The DNA for the CDR3 is TGCGCCAGCAGCTTGGAGGGTCTCGTAACTGAAGCTTTCTTT. It specifies CASSLEGLVTEAFF.

The genes are TRBV7-6 and TRBJ1-1; D is ambiguous. CDR3 length equals 14 residues. Trimming took 5 bases from V and 5 from J, leaving 15 bases between them. Germline lookup yields CDR1 SGHVS and CDR2 FNYEAQ. The CDR3 is CASSLGILGTEAFF. In DNA form, the CDR3 reads TGTGCCAGCAGCCTCGGGATTCTTGGGACTGAAGCTTTCTTT.

This chain uses TRBV18 with TRBJ2-7; tentatively, D is TRBD2 (5 bases). Between the trimmed V and J ends, which lost 3 bases and 3 bases, there was a span of 9 bases. CDR3 length: 13 residues. Germline V lookup: CDR1 KGHSH, CDR2 LQKENI. The CDR3 here is CASSPVGDYEQYF. The CDR3 nucleotides read TGTGCCAGCTCACCCGTCGGGGACTACGAGCAGTACTTC.

The chain links TRBV9 to TRBJ2-4; TRBD1 agrees at 8 bases. The CDR3 has 17 residues. CDR1 and CDR2 (germline): SGDLS, YYNGEE. Unmatched junction bases numbered 9, after V lost 4 bases and J lost 0 bases. This chain's CDR3 is CASSPQGAFGAKNIQYF. The CDR3 bases are TGTGCCAGCAGCCCTCAGGGGGCTTTCGGAGCCAAAAACATTCAGTACTTC.

The CDR3 DNA reads as TGTGCCAGCAGCCGCCGGTTCCTCCTATATAATTCACCCCTCCACTTT. It translates to CASSRRFLLYNSPLHF. This chain links TRBV11-1 with TRBJ1-6; D is unresolved. The V gene lost 5 bases and the J gene lost 4 bases, with 15 bases spanning the gap. The length of the CDR3 is 16 residues. CDR1 SGHAT and CDR2 FQDESV come from the germline V gene (reference sequence).